This paragraph covers one T cell receptor beta chain sequence. The antigen this receptor binds is unknown. The record has no base qualities; no much larger clone is one base away. This sample is part of a study of control samples from healthy donors and cancer patients (dated by TCRdb to 2019 to 2021). The germline V gene (reference sequence) yields MNHEY for CDR1 and SMNVEV for CDR2. Trimming takes 0 bases off V and 3 bases off J; junction bases not matched to a gene: 7. From its cysteine to its phenylalanine, the CDR3 spans 16 amino acids. Here the CDR3 DNA is all that survives: 48 bases in frame from base 1. Receptor libraries were prepared by the immunoSEQ multiplex PCR assay. Entries here come from immuneACCESS through TCRdb and include only in-frame sequences with V and J called. Some clones fail to appear in such tables; in the studies checked, an unresolved V gene covers under half of the shortfall, and the cause of the remainder is unknown. Here the sample has approximately 150,000 clones; 75% to 95% occur a single time. The ten most abundant clones make up under 4% of the sample.

Sample: blood. The sequence was obtained from a man under 40 in good health. The chain joins TRBV27 to TRBJ1-2; TRBD1 fits 7 bases in the junction. The DNA is TGTGCCAGCAGTTTATCGATCCCGACAGGGCACTATGGCTACACCTTC. This is translated as CASSLSIPTGHYGYTF.